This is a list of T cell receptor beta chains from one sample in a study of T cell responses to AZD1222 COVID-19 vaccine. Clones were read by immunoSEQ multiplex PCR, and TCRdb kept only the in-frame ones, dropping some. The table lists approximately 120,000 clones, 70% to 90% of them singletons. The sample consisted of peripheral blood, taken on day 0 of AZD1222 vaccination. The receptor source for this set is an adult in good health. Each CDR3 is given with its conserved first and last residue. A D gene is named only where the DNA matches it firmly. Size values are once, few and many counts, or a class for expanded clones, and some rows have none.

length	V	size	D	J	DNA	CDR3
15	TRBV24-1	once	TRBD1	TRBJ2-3	TGTGCCACCAGTGAGTGGACAGGGGGCCCAGATACGCAGTATTTT	CATSEWTGGPDTQYF
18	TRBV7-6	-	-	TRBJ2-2	TGTGCCAGCAGCTTAACGGTTCGGGGAGGAACGAACACCGGGGAGCTGTTTTTT	CASSLTVRGGTNTGELFF
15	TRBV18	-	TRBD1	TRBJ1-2	TGTGCCAGCTCACCTTTGGACAGGGCAAGCTATGGCTACACCTTC	CASSPLDRASYGYTF
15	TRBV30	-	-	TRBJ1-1	TGTGCCTGTCGGCAGGGCCCTCCAGTGAACACTGAAGCTTTCTTT	CACRQGPPVNTEAFF
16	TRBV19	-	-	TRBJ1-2	TGTGCCAGTAGTATAGATTGGGCCAGGGACGACTATGGCTACACCTTC	CASSIDWARDDYGYTF
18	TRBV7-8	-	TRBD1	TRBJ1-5	TGTGCCAGTTCATTCAGTCGGGGACAGGTGATATCCAATCAGCCCCAGCATTTT	CASSFSRGQVISNQPQHF
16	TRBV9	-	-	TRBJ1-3	TGTGCCAGCACCCTCACCGGATCCTTGGGAGGAAACACCATATATTTT	CASTLTGSLGGNTIYF
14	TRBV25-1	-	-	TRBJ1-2	TGTGCCAGCAGTGAACTAGGGGGGGTCTATGGCTACACCTTC	CASSELGGVYGYTF
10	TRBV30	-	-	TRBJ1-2	TGTGCCTGTACCGGAGGGGGCTACACCTTC	CACTGGGYTF
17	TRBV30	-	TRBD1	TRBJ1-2	TGTGCCTGGAGTAATCCCCGAAAGACAGGGGGCGTCTATGGCTACACCTTC	CAWSNPRKTGGVYGYTF
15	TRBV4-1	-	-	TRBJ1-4	TGCGCCAGCAGCCAAGACCCATCGGGGGCCCGATCTCTGTTTTTT	CASSQDPSGARSLFF
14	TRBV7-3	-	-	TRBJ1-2	TGTGCCAGCAGCTTAAGCCCAGGGTCGTATGGCTACACCTTC	CASSLSPGSYGYTF
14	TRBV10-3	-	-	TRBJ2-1	TGTGCCATCAGTGAAGGGGACGCTTACAATGAGCAGTTCTTC	CAISEGDAYNEQFF
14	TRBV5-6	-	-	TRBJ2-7	TGTGCCAGCAGCTTGGCCGGGCTTGCCTACGAGCAGTACTTC	CASSLAGLAYEQYF
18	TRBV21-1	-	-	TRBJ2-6	TGTGCCAGCATCAGGGGGGGACGTGGGAGCTCTGGGGCCAACGTCCTGACTTTC	CASIRGGRGSSGANVLTF
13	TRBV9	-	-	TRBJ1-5	TGTGCCAGCAGCCAAGGAAGGGTAGGGCCCCAGCATTTT	CASSQGRVGPQHF
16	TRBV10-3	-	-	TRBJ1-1	TGTGCCATCAGTGAAGTGGCAGGGGCTATGAACACTGAAGCTTTCTTT	CAISEVAGAMNTEAFF
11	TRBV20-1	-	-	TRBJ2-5	TGCAGTGCTTCGCCCGGGGCCCCCCAGTACTTC	CSASPGAPQYF
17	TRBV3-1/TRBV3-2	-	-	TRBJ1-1	TGTGCCAGCATCAAGAAAGGGGCCCCTAGAGGGGTGACTGAAGCTTTCTTT	CASIKKGAPRGVTEAFF
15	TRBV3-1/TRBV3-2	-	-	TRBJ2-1	TGTGCCAGCAGCCCTCGGGTCCAGTGGGGGAATGAGCAGTTCTTC	CASSPRVQWGNEQFF
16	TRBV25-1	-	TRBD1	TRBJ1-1	TGTGCCAGCAGTGATGGCTGGACAGGGAGTGGCACTGAAGCTTTCTTT	CASSDGWTGSGTEAFF
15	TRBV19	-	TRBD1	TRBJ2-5	TGTGCCAGTAGTCCCGGGACAGGGAATCAAGAGACCCAGTACTTC	CASSPGTGNQETQYF
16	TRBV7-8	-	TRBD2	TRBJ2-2	TGTGCCAGCAGCCCGATCTCCGCGGGAGGCCCCGGGGAGCTGTTTTTT	CASSPISAGGPGELFF
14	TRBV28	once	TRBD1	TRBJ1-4	TGTGCCAGCAGTTTAAAGGGGGCCCGGGAAAAACTGTTTTTT	CASSLKGAREKLFF
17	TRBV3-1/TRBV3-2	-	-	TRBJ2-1	TGTGCCAGCAGCCAAACCCACCCGGGTAGCTCCTACAATGAGCAGTTCTTC	CASSQTHPGSSYNEQFF
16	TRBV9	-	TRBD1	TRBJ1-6	TGTGCCAGCAGCGTAGCTGTGGGACAGGGAAATTCACCCCTCCACTTT	CASSVAVGQGNSPLHF
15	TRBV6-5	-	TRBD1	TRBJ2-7	TGTGCCAGCAGTCCCCGGGACAGGGGAGTCTACGAGCAGTACTTC	CASSPRDRGVYEQYF
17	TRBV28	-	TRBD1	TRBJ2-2	TGTGCCAGCAGTTTATCCACCGGGACAGGGAACACCGGGGAGCTGTTTTTT	CASSLSTGTGNTGELFF